This entry lists 23 T cell receptor beta chains sequenced from one sample in a study of Tregs in tolerant kidney transplant recipients. Repertoires were generated with immunoSEQ multiplex PCR, while TCRdb's copy carries only in-frame clones and drops some. This table holds 110,000 or so clones, nearly 90% found once. The sequencing here drew on CD4+ T cells from blood, taken before the transplant. The receptors come from a human donor who received a combined kidney and bone marrow transplant.

This clone showed up just once. This chain connects TRBV10-3 to TRBJ1-2; no definite D call. Germline V gene data show CDR1 as ENHRY and CDR2 as SYGVKD. The V gene lost 4 bases and the J gene lost 7 bases, with 10 bases spanning the gap. This CDR3 spans 12 amino acids. The CDR3 sequence is CAISGQDGGYTF. Here the CDR3 DNA reads TGTGCCATCAGTGGCCAGGATGGTGGCTACACCTTC.

The chain carries TRBV7-2 and TRBJ1-4, with D unclear. CDR1 and CDR2 (germline): SGHTA, FQGNSA. Trimming pared 5 bases from V and 0 bases from J, leaving 10 bases between. The CDR3 extends over 15 amino acids. CDR3 sequence: CASSTDISTNEKLFF. In nucleotides, the CDR3 is TGTGCCAGCAGCACTGACATCTCAACTAATGAAAAACTGTTTTTT. The whole variable domain, remainder taken from reference TRBV7-2 and TRBJ1-4, is GAGVSQSPSNKVTEKGKDVELRCDPISGHTALYWYRQSLGQGLEFLIYFQGNSAPDKSGLPSDRFSAERTGGSVSTLTIQRTQQEDSAVYLCASSTDISTNEKLFFGSGTQLSVL.

The chain employs TRBV27 and TRBJ2-7, with 14 bases fitting TRBD2. Per the germline V gene, CDR1 is MNHEY and CDR2 is SMNVEV (reference sequence). V lost 2 bases, J lost 2 bases, and 5 bases stayed unmatched. This CDR3 has 17 amino acids. The DNA of the CDR3 is TGTGCCAGCAGTTTAGACGGGACTAGCGGGAGACCCTACGAGCAGTACTTC. Its protein is CASSLDGTSGRPYEQYF.

This sequence joins TRBV18 and TRBJ2-3, with D tentatively TRBD1 (6 bases). Trimming left V 4 bases short and J 3 bases short, with 14 bases between. The CDR3 is 15 amino acids. CDR1 KGHSH and CDR2 LQKENI come from the germline V gene. In DNA, the CDR3 is TGTGCCAGCTCACGAACAGGGATGAGGACAGATACGCAGTATTTT. This codes for CASSRTGMRTDTQYF. Complete variable domain (other parts from reference TRBV18 and TRBJ2-3): NAGVMQNPRHLVRRRGQEARLRCSPMKGHSHVYWYRQLPEEGLKFMVYLQKENIIDESGMPKERFSAEFPKEGPSILRIQQVVRGDSAAYFCASSRTGMRTDTQYFGPGTRLTVL.

This chain joins TRBV28 and TRBJ1-5; 10 bases map to TRBD1. From germline, CDR1 is MDHEN and CDR2 SYDVKM. The CDR3 runs 11 residues. With V trimmed by 8 bases and J by 11 bases, 3 bases remained unmatched. This CDR3 reads CASEDRGSQHF. The DNA of the CDR3 is TGTGCCAGCGAGGACAGGGGGTCCCAGCATTTT.

This clone has just one count. The V call is TRBV5-4, the J call TRBJ2-5; weak D call: TRBD2 (7 bases). The CDR3 contains 14 residues. From germline, CDR1 is SGHNT and CDR2 YYREEE (reference sequence). V was cut by 4 bases and J by 1 base, with 11 bases left in between. CDR3 bases: TGTGCCAGCAGCGGGGGGGCCTCCCAAGAGACCCAGTACTTC. It codes for CASSGGASQETQYF. The full variable domain, in which reference TRBV5-4 and TRBJ2-5 provide the parts outside the CDR3, is ETGVTQSPTHLIKTRGQQVTLRCSSQSGHNTVSWYQQALGQGPQFIFQYYREEENGRGNFPPRFSGLQFPNYSSELNVNALELDDSALYLCASSGGASQETQYFGPGTRLLVL.

The gene calls are TRBV7-9 and TRBJ1-1; 10 nucleotides match TRBD1. This CDR3 spans 15 amino acids. J gave up 3 bases and V 5 bases, and 6 bases lay outside the gene matches. Germline V CDR1 and CDR2: SEHNR, FQNEAQ (reference sequence). CDR3 residues: CASSIGQGGDTEAFF. CDR3 coding DNA: TGTGCCAGCAGCATCGGACAGGGGGGCGACACTGAAGCTTTCTTT. Full variable domain (rest looked up from reference TRBV7-9 and TRBJ1-1): DTGVSQNPRHKITKRGQNVTFRCDPISEHNRLYWYRQTLGQGPEFLTYFQNEAQLEKSRLLSDRFSAERPKGSFSTLEIQRTEQGDSAMYLCASSIGQGGDTEAFFGQGTRLTVV.

The V call is TRBV5-1, the J call TRBJ1-1, with TRBD1 as a possible D gene (6 bases). The germline CDR1 and CDR2 sequences are SGHRS and YFSETQ. With 2 bases removed from V and 5 bases from J, the gap between germline ends came to 13 bases. There are 14 residues in the CDR3. CDR3 nucleotide sequence: TGCGCCAGCAGCTTTCAGGGGAAAGGTACTGAAGCTTTCTTT. Translation gives CASSFQGKGTEAFF. Full variable domain (rest looked up from reference TRBV5-1 and TRBJ1-1): KAGVTQTPRYLIKTRGQQVTLSCSPISGHRSVSWYQQTPGQGLQFLFEYFSETQRNKGNFPGRFSGRQFSNSRSEMNVSTLELGDSALYLCASSFQGKGTEAFFGQGTRLTVV.

The DNA of the CDR3 is TGTGCCAGCAGCTTTAGCCCAGGGGGATTAAGCACAGATACGCAGTATTTT. Residues: CASSFSPGGLSTDTQYF. The chain couples TRBV13 to TRBJ2-3; 7 positions match TRBD1. CDR1 and CDR2 (germline): PRHDT, FYEKMQ (reference sequence). The length of the CDR3 is 17 residues. Trimming at V came to 3 bases and at J to 0 bases, leaving 9 bases not matched to a gene.

The J gene is TRBJ1-2, the V gene TRBV6-1; TRBD1 might be the D (5 bases). The CDR3 extends over 15 amino acids. Trimming pared 2 bases from V and 2 bases from J, leaving 12 bases between. The germline V gene has CDR1 MNHNS and CDR2 SASEGT. The CDR3 loop reads CASSERIGGNYGYTF. CDR3 bases: TGTGCCAGCAGTGAAAGGATCGGGGGAAACTATGGCTACACCTTC.

A single count supports this clone. The chain has TRBV4-1 and TRBJ1-3, with a tentative D call TRBD1 (6 bases). The CDR3 spans 15 residues. The V end was cut by 1 base, the J end by 4 bases, with 11 bases between. Per germline, CDR1 MGHRA and CDR2 YSYEKL. In nucleotides, the CDR3 is TGCGCCAGCAGCCAAGGGTCAGGGGCAGGAAACACCATATATTTT. Translated: CASSQGSGAGNTIYF.

The V and J genes are TRBV10-1 and TRBJ1-3, with D perhaps TRBD1 (5 bases). Trimming left V 3 bases short and J 0 bases short, with 12 bases between. Germline V gives CDR1 WNHNN, CDR2 SYGVQD (reference sequence). CDR3 size: 16 residues. CDR3 DNA: TGCGCCAGCAGTGAAGGGGCCGTCTTCTCTGGAAACACCATATATTTT. Amino acid sequence: CASSEGAVFSGNTIYF.

The rearrangement uses TRBV6-5 and TRBJ2-7, with D possibly TRBD1 on 6 matching bases. Germline CDR1 and CDR2: MNHEY and SVGAGI. The CDR3 has 15 residues. V was cut by 6 bases and J by 0 bases, with 15 bases left in between. The CDR3 sequence is CASRPTGKSSYEQYF. In DNA, the CDR3 is TGTGCCAGCAGGCCCACAGGGAAAAGCTCCTACGAGCAGTACTTC.

This sequence joins TRBV6-5 and TRBJ1-2; D not resolved. Trimming shortened V by 2 bases and J by 2 bases, and 15 bases separated the two germline ends. CDR1 and CDR2 from the germline V gene are MNHEY and SVGAGI. The CDR3 has 16 amino acids. Written as DNA, the CDR3 is TGTGCCAGCAGTTACAGATGGGGAGACTCAAACTATGGCTACACCTTC. Protein: CASSYRWGDSNYGYTF.

The V and J genes are TRBV19 and TRBJ2-3; 7 bases map to TRBD2. CDR1 and CDR2 from the germline V gene are LNHDA and SQIVND (reference sequence). J lost 0 bases, V lost 7 bases, and 13 bases had no gene match. The CDR3 consists of 17 residues. CDR3 nucleotides: TGTGCCAGTAACGGACCTCCTAGCGGTGAAAGCACAGATACGCAGTATTTT. Translated, it gives CASNGPPSGESTDTQYF.

The chain is built from TRBV19 and TRBJ2-3, with 9 bases identical to TRBD1. Unmatched junction bases numbered 5, after V lost 1 base and J lost 6 bases. CDR3 length: 15 amino acids. The germline CDR1 and CDR2 sequences are LNHDA and SQIVND (reference sequence). CDR3 coding DNA: TGTGCCAGTAGTATAGGGGGACAGGGTCTGGATACGCAGTATTTT. Its protein product is CASSIGGQGLDTQYF.

The J gene is TRBJ2-3, the V gene TRBV7-2, with TRBD2 identical over 8 bases. V dropped 6 bases and J dropped 0; count of bases not matched to a gene: 5. Germline V lookup: CDR1 SGHTA, CDR2 FQGNSA. This CDR3 region has 15 residues. The CDR3 DNA sequence: TGTGCCAGCAGTCGGGGGGGGTCTAGCACAGATACGCAGTATTTT. Translating gives CASSRGGSSTDTQYF.

The V gene is TRBV9, the J gene TRBJ2-7; no reliable D call. CDR3 length: 15 amino acids. Germline CDR1 and CDR2: SGDLS and YYNGEE. Trimming stripped 0 bases from V and 3 bases from J, with 13 bases between. DNA for the CDR3: TGTGCCAGCAGCGTAGCTCCGGCGGTAGGCTACGAGCAGTACTTC. Its protein product is CASSVAPAVGYEQYF.

This rearrangement joins TRBV5-1 to TRBJ2-2, with 16 nucleotides matching TRBD2. The CDR3 contains 17 residues. V lost 4 bases to trimming and J lost 7 bases; unmatched junction nucleotides: 7. The germline V gene encodes CDR1 SGHRS and CDR2 YFSETQ. CDR3 loop: CASSPGTSGGANGELFF. The DNA for the CDR3 is TGCGCCAGCAGCCCCGGGACTAGCGGGGGGGCCAACGGGGAGCTGTTTTTT.

This rearrangement joins TRBV5-4 to TRBJ2-5, with D perhaps matching TRBD1 (6 bases). The V gene's germline CDR1 is SGHNT and CDR2 YYREEE (reference sequence). V lost 3 bases, J lost 4 bases, and 13 bases lay in between. The CDR3 is made up of 14 amino acids. Here the CDR3 DNA reads TGTGCCAGCAGCTCCCCCAGGGGTGCAGAGACCCAGTACTTC. As protein: CASSSPRGAETQYF.

V and J are TRBV30 and TRBJ1-4, with D perhaps matching TRBD1 (5 bases). Trimming pared 2 bases from V and 0 bases from J, leaving 10 bases between. CDR1 is GTSNPN and CDR2 is SVGIG in the germline V gene (reference sequence). CDR3 length: 15 amino acids. As DNA, the CDR3 is TGTGCCTGGAGTCCCCGGGGGGCAACTAATGAAAAACTGTTTTTT. It yields the protein CAWSPRGATNEKLFF.

The CDR3 nucleotides read TGTGCCAGCAGTGAGAGCTTAACTGGGGGGGGAAACAATCAGCCCCAGCATTTT. It is translated as CASSESLTGGGNNQPQHF. The rearrangement links TRBV6-1 to TRBJ1-5; tentative D call: TRBD1 (5 bases). Germline values: CDR1 MNHNS, CDR2 SASEGT. The CDR3 is made up of 18 amino acids. V was cut by 3 bases and J by 3 bases, with 21 bases left in between.

The chain couples TRBV9 to TRBJ2-3; 7 positions agree with TRBD1. The CDR3 sequence is 13 residues long. V lost 7 bases, J lost 4 bases, and 6 bases stayed unmatched. Per the germline V gene, CDR1 is SGDLS and CDR2 is YYNGEE. The DNA of the CDR3 is TGTGCCAGCTCCAGGGGGTTGGCAGATACGCAGTATTTT. It specifies CASSRGLADTQYF.